Only a few counts were recorded for the clone carrying this TCR beta chain. The CDR3 has 13 residues. The V and J ends lost 6 bases and 0 bases, in that order; junction bases with no gene match: 2. Germline V gene data show CDR1 as SEHNR and CDR2 as FQNEAQ (reference sequence). The data derive from a study of T-cell reconstitution after alpha-beta-depleted transplantation in children. As it was prepared, the TCRbeta library received unique molecular identifiers. TCRdb re-analysed the PCR reads in MiXCR, keeping a single row per CDR3 protein. Of around 480,000 distinct CDR3 sequences listed, about 31% are singletons.

This chain links TRBV7-9 with TRBJ2-7, with 7 bases fitting TRBD1. This clonotype was sampled from a human donor who donated a stem cell graft to a child with aplastic anemia. The sample was PBMCs from the stem cell graft donor, taken from the stem cell graft. CDR3 residues: CASSRQGSYEQYF. The CDR3 nucleotides read TGTGCCAGCAGTCGACAGGGCTCCTACGAGCAGTACTTC.